A single sample is the source of the 5 T cell receptor beta chains below, sequenced in a study of blood T cell repertoires in COVID-19. Assay used: immunoSEQ multiplex PCR; TCRdb lists only in-frame clones, some missing. The sample carries about 500,000 clones, 85% to 90% recorded once. What was sequenced was peripheral blood. All receptors come from a man younger than 30 with COVID-19, enrolled during active disease.

About this clone itself: Other nucleotide sequences in the sample specify the same CDR3. CDR3 nucleotide sequence: TGCGCCAGCAGCTTGGCCGCGGGATCCTACAATGAGCAGTTCTTC. Its translation is CASSLAAGSYNEQFF. The V gene is TRBV5-1, the J gene TRBJ2-1; possibly TRBD2 for D (6 bases). Germline V lookup: CDR1 SGHRS, CDR2 YFSETQ. Trimming took 0 bases from V and 1 from J, leaving 8 bases between them. The CDR3 length is 15 residues. The full variable domain, rest sourced from reference TRBV5-1 and TRBJ2-1, is KAGVTQTPRYLIKTRGQQVTLSCSPISGHRSVSWYQQTPGQGLQFLFEYFSETQRNKGNFPGRFSGRQFSNSRSEMNVSTLELGDSALYLCASSLAAGSYNEQFFGPGTRLTVL.

The chain links TRBV6-1 to TRBJ1-5; D possibly corresponds to TRBD1 (5 bases). Trimming removed 3 bases at V and 3 bases at J, with 12 bases between. CDR1 is MNHNS and CDR2 is SASEGT in the germline V gene. The CDR3 has 15 residues. Here the CDR3 DNA reads TGTGCCAGCAGTGATCTGGACACATCCAATCAGCCCCAGCATTTT. Translated: CASSDLDTSNQPQHF.

The chain joins TRBV19 to TRBJ2-7, with 10 bases fitting TRBD1. This CDR3 has 13 residues. From germline, CDR1 is LNHDA and CDR2 SQIVND (reference sequence). The V gene end was trimmed by 5 bases and the J gene end by 4 bases; junction bases not matched to a gene: 2. CDR3 sequence reads: CASSWGQGYEQYF. In DNA form, the CDR3 reads TGTGCCAGTAGTTGGGGACAGGGGTACGAGCAGTACTTC.

The chain joins TRBV7-9 to TRBJ1-1, with a possible D match to TRBD1 (5 bases). Germline CDR1 reads SEHNR; CDR2 reads FQNEAQ (reference sequence). The CDR3 contains 12 residues. V was shortened by 2 bases and J by 7 bases, with 8 bases between the two germline ends. The CDR3 DNA is TGTGCCAGCAGCTTATCAGGGCTTGAAGCTTTCTTT. It yields the protein CASSLSGLEAFF.

This chain uses TRBV18 with TRBJ1-2; unclear D gene. This CDR3 contains 13 residues. Per the germline V gene, CDR1 is KGHSH and CDR2 is LQKENI. Trimming took 3 bases from V and 2 from J, leaving 7 bases between them. CDR3: CASSPKENYGYTF. The CDR3 bases are TGTGCCAGCTCACCTAAGGAGAACTATGGCTACACCTTC.